One and the same sample provided the 4 T cell receptor beta chains below, sequenced in a study of cytomegalovirus exposure and HLA in healthy donors. Primers for the PCR totalled 60 Vbeta and 13 Jbeta. Assay used: immunoSEQ multiplex PCR; TCRdb lists only in-frame clones, some missing. The sample has 150,000 to 200,000 clones, roughly 85% seen once; the top ten hold around 4.8%. Sequenced input: PBMCs. These receptors all stem from a woman under 40 in good health and CMV-seropositive.

In its sample, this clone was seen once. This chain connects TRBV6-5 to TRBJ2-5, with 9 bases fitting TRBD1. Looked up from germline, CDR1 is MNHEY and CDR2 is SVGAGI. With V trimmed by 6 bases and J by 4 bases, 3 bases remained unmatched. The length of the CDR3 is 13 residues. The chain's CDR3 is CASRTGGRETQYF. As DNA, the CDR3 is TGTGCCAGCAGGACAGGGGGGCGAGAGACCCAGTACTTC.

The gene calls are TRBV18 and TRBJ2-7; tentative D call: TRBD2 (5 bases). With 3 bases removed from V and 1 base from J, the gap between germline ends came to 7 bases. The germline V gene has CDR1 KGHSH and CDR2 LQKENI. This CDR3 contains 13 residues. The CDR3 DNA reads TGTGCCAGCTCACCCAGGAGGTCCTACGAGCAGTACTTC. Amino acids: CASSPRRSYEQYF.

This clone was observed a few times. The chain has TRBV2 and TRBJ2-3, with D perhaps TRBD2 (5 bases). Germline V gene lookup returns CDR1 SNHLY and CDR2 FYNNEI. V was shortened by 0 bases and J by 11 bases, with 12 bases between the two germline ends. The CDR3 consists of 13 residues. CDR3 protein: CASSEATGLRQYF. The CDR3 bases are TGTGCCAGCAGTGAAGCTACGGGGTTACGGCAGTATTTT. The variable domain in full, with the rest retrieved from reference TRBV2 and TRBJ2-3, is EPEVTQTPSHQVTQMGQEVILRCVPISNHLYFYWYRQILGQKVEFLVSFYNNEISEKSEIFDDQFSVERPDGSNFTLKIRSTKLEDSAMYFCASSEATGLRQYFGPGTRLTVL.

The chain uses TRBV29-1 and TRBJ2-7; D is ambiguous. This CDR3 is 12 amino acids long. V lost 0 bases to trimming and J lost 5 bases, with 8 bases between them. Per the germline V gene, CDR1 is SQVTM and CDR2 is ANQGSEA. The CDR3 is CSVEDRRHEQYF. The DNA of the CDR3 is TGCAGCGTTGAAGATCGCAGGCACGAGCAGTACTTC.